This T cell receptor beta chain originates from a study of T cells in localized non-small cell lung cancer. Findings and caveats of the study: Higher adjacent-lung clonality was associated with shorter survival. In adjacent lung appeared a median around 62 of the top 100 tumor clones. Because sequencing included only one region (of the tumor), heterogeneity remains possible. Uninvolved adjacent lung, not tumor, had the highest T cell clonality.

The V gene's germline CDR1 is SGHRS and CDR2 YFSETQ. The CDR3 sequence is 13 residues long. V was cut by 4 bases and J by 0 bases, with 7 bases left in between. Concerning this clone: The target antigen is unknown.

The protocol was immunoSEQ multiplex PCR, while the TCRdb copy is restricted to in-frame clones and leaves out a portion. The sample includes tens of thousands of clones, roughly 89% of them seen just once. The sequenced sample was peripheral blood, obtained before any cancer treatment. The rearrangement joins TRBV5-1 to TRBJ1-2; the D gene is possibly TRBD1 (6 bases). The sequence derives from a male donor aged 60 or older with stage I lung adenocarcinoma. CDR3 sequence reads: CASSGTTNYGYTF. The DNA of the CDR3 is TGCGCCAGCAGCGGGACAACTAACTATGGCTACACCTTC.